This T cell receptor (beta chain) was captured by sequencing in a study of T cells in Graves' hyperthyroidism and ophthalmopathy. Trimming cost V 4 bases and J 11 bases; bases outside gene matches: 10. Germline CDR1 and CDR2: SGHNT and YYREEE (reference sequence). This CDR3 has 13 residues. RNA transcripts were the template for amplifying TCR beta CDR3 regions. The HTBI primer set drove a first-round RT-PCR of the TCR CDR3. Using its own MiXCR run on the multiplex PCR reads, TCRdb lists one record per CDR3 protein. Found here are 550,000 to 700,000 distinct CDR3 sequences, approximately 44% of them singletons; the top ten hold 15% to 20%.

Input material: peripheral blood or thyroid tissue (not recorded which). The sequence was obtained from an adult woman with Graves' disease, either hyperthyroidism or ophthalmopathy (not recorded which). The gene calls are TRBV5-4 and TRBJ1-1; 8 nucleotides align to TRBD1. This chain's CDR3 is CASSALTRTGAFF. The DNA of the CDR3 is TGTGCCAGCAGCGCCCTAACGCGGACAGGGGCTTTCTTT.